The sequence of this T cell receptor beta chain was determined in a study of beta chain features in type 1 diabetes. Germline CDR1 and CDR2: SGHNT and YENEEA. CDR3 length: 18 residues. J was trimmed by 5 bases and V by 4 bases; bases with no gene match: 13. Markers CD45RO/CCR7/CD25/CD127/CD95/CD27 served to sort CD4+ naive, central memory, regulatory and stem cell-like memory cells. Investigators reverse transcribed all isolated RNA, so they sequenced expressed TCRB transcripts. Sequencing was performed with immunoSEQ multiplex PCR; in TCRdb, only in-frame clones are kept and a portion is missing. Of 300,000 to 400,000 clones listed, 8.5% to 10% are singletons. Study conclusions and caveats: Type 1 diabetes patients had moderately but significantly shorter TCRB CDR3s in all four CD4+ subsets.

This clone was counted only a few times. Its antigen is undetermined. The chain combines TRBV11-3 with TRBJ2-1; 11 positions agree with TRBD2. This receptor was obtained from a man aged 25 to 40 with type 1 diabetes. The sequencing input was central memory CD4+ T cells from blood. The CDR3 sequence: CASSWGGFGTSGDNEQFF. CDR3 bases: TGTGCCAGCAGCTGGGGGGGCTTCGGGACTAGCGGAGACAATGAGCAGTTCTTC.